This T cell receptor (beta chain) originates from a study of identical twins (dated by TCRdb to 2015 to 2016). With respect to the entire study: The study deep-sequenced TCR alpha and beta repertoires from monozygotic twins, unrelated adults of various ages and cord blood to test whether fetal clonotypes persist. Replicate twin experiments were performed at different times using different library preparation protocols to rule out contamination. The paper as a whole reports these results and caveats: Because the same donors could not be followed over many years, the conclusions relied on cross-sectional statistical analysis. Out-of-frame TCR alpha sequences shared between twins showed an excess of low generation-probability sequences compared with coincidental sharing between unrelated individuals. Zero-insertion analyses could be partly confounded by invariant T cells such as MAIT and iNKT, although diverse VJ usage argued against such confounding for most clonotypes. Fewer insertions were carried by abundant cord blood beta clonotypes, a similar but weaker trend appeared in young adult naive repertoires, and no such trend appeared in memory repertoires. Excess twin sharing in beta out-of-frame sequences was weaker because fewer shared sequences lowered the signal-to-noise ratio. In monozygotic twins, out-of-frame TCR alpha sharing was systematically underestimated by recombination models, although the models agreed with sharing between unrelated individuals.

Of note for this clonotype: The antigen this receptor binds is unknown. No per-base quality is available; no much larger clone lies one base away.

The library was built by means of 5' RACE. Reads for this sample came from an Illumina HiSeq 2000. Template switching added a universal primer binding site, and the final cDNA carried a unique molecular identifier that allowed TCR cDNA molecules to be counted accurately. First-strand cDNA for TCR alpha and beta chains was synthesized from specific primers in the conserved constant-segment region. Each cDNA library was double barcoded, with a SMART-Mk sample barcode plus Illumina barcodes, to control for contamination. TruSeq adapter sequences, together with Illumina sample barcodes, were added in two successive PCR steps. TCR alpha and beta cDNA libraries were sequenced on the Illumina HiSeq platform with custom primers. For the original study's pipeline: MiGEC was used to process raw reads and extract unique molecular identifiers, and MiXCR was used to find CDR3 positions. For each individual, recombination models were inferred using an EM algorithm with the repgenHMM and IGoR tools. The tcR package in R was used for shared clonotype analysis, with sharing normalized by the product of cloneset sizes. To study raw recombination without the effects of thymic and clonal selection, out-of-frame nonproductive sequences were analyzed. TCRdb cleaned the public reads at Q25 with fastp, built clones with MiXCR and kept in-frame beta chains. Records with the same CDR3 protein are collapsed into one entry carrying the most frequent genes and DNA. The V and J calls reflect TCRdb's pipeline rather than the authors' work. In all, the sample holds 400,000 to 550,000 distinct CDR3 sequences, and approximately 14% of those were seen once. The ten biggest clones cover 0.95% to 1% of the sample.

The germline V gene supplies CDR1 SGHDN and CDR2 FVKESK. The CDR3 runs 11 amino acids, cysteine and phenylalanine included. Left in the record is the CDR3 DNA by itself, 33 bases read in frame from the first base. Deletion took 10 bases off V and 4 bases off J, with a span of 11 bases between the germline ends. All donors were healthy Caucasians. Three pairs of female monozygotic twins, all aged 18 to 29 years, were included in the twin cohort. CD4+ and CD8+ T cell populations were isolated with positive isolation kits from Invitrogen. The data also belong to a second study, concerning yellow fever vaccine responses in identical twins. The second study reports: The T cell response to vaccination in identical twins was reported by the authors to appear partly convergent and partly personalized. The study precisely tracked vaccine-responding T cell clones in identical twins.

Sample: CD4+ T cells sorted from blood. The sequence was obtained from a woman aged 18-35 years in good health. The receptor chain draws on TRBV14 and TRBJ2-7; the best D guess is TRBD1, with 6 bases matching. The CDR3 in this case is CATGQSYEQYF. The DNA is TGTGCCACCGGACAGTCTTACGAGCAGTACTTC.